This T cell receptor beta chain was found in a study of cytomegalovirus exposure and HLA in healthy donors. Study outcomes and limitations: One variant, a missense change in DCLRE1C, was linked in a later analysis to TCR beta V- and J-gene trimming. Later analysis reportedly placed an Asian-associated ancestry cluster below the roughly 690-donor mean in N-insertions.

PCR involved 60 Vbeta and 13 Jbeta primers. The repertoire was sequenced with immunoSEQ multiplex PCR; TCRdb's copy has only in-frame clones and lacks some. The data hold 150,000 to 200,000 clones, with roughly 79% observed a single time. Among the donors, all were healthy bone marrow donors. Trimming took 4 bases from V and 1 from J, leaving 7 bases between them. This CDR3 has 13 residues. Germline CDR1 and CDR2: SGHRS and YFSETQ. As concerns this clone: The antigen remains undetermined.

Sequenced: PBMCs. The TCR originated in a woman in her 50s in good health and CMV-seropositive. The chain is built from TRBV5-1 and TRBJ2-3; D is perhaps TRBD1 (6 bases). CDR3 loop: CASSAGGTDTQYF. DNA for the CDR3: TGCGCCAGCAGCGCAGGGGGCACAGATACGCAGTATTTT.